These 16 T cell receptor beta chains originate from one sample sequenced in a study of CXCR3-negative and CXCR3-positive naive CD8 T cells. The libraries of TRB cDNA were constructed through 5' RACE using UMI labels. TCRdb re-called the 5' RACE reads and shows each CDR3 protein once, DNA omitted. The specimen's table records under 85,000 distinct CDR3 sequences. Sequencing used naive CXCR3- CD8+ T cells from blood. Indicated subset: CD45RO-CCR7+CD27+CD95- naive CD8+ T cells lacking CXCR3 (TNR3-). The receptors were sampled from a human donor in good health. Some clones in this sample may be carry-over from other donors' samples.

This chain uses TRBV7-9 with TRBJ2-3; TCRdb picks TRBD1, but there is no DNA to check that call. Germline V lookup: CDR1 SEHNR, CDR2 FQNEAQ (reference sequence). This CDR3 spans 17 amino acids. The CDR3 reads CASSSLGTGGATDTQYF.

The genes are TRBV5-1 and TRBJ2-7; there is no DNA to check the TCRdb D call of TRBD1. This CDR3 region has 15 residues. The germline gives CDR1 SGHRS, CDR2 YFSETQ. CDR3: CASSSPDRGSYEQYF. The variable domain in full, with the rest retrieved from reference TRBV5-1 and TRBJ2-7, is KAGVTQTPRYLIKTRGQQVTLSCSPISGHRSVSWYQQTPGQGLQFLFEYFSETQRNKGNFPGRFSGRQFSNSRSEMNVSTLELGDSALYLCASSSPDRGSYEQYFGPGTRLTVT.

The gene calls are TRBV24-1 and TRBJ2-5; as DNA is missing, the TRBD1 call by TCRdb cannot be tested. The CDR3 sequence is 13 residues long. CDR1 is KGHDR, CDR2 SFDVKD, per germline. CDR3 sequence reads: CATSGSTEETQYF.

The chain joins TRBV11-3 to TRBJ1-2; TCRdb names TRBD1, which stays unverified in the absence of DNA. The CDR3 sequence is 13 residues long. The germline V gene encodes CDR1 SGHNT and CDR2 YENEEA. CDR3 region: CASSETPGPGYTF.

V is TRBV28 and J is TRBJ2-7; with no DNA, the TCRdb D assignment of TRBD1 cannot be verified. The CDR3 runs 14 residues. Germline CDR1 and CDR2: MDHEN and SYDVKM. CDR3 sequence: CASSTRQGMYEQYF.

V usage is TRBV29-1 and J usage is TRBJ2-7; no DNA is available, so the TRBD1 call from TCRdb remains unchecked. There are 16 residues in the CDR3. The germline gives CDR1 SQVTM, CDR2 ANQGSEA. The chain's CDR3 is CSVAGLDRTPPYEQYF.

V gene TRBV11-2 combines with J gene TRBJ2-2; checking the TCRdb D call of TRBD2 is not possible without DNA. Germline CDR1 SGHAT, CDR2 FQNNGV. The CDR3 covers 17 residues. CDR3 sequence: CASSPGGASGNTGELFF.

The chain combines TRBV29-1 with TRBJ1-1; no DNA is available, so the TRBD1 call from TCRdb remains unchecked. Germline loops: CDR1 SQVTM, CDR2 ANQGSEA. This CDR3 is 16 amino acids long. CDR3 loop: CSVPGPRGLGRTEAFF.

V gene TRBV12-3 or TRBV12-4 combines with J gene TRBJ2-3. This CDR3 is 14 amino acids long. CDR3 region: CASSLSADTDTQYF.

V usage is TRBV27 and J usage is TRBJ2-1. Germline V CDR1 and CDR2: MNHEY, SMNVEV (reference sequence). The CDR3 sequence is 13 residues long. The CDR3 region is CASSLDRDNEQFF.

The chain links TRBV20-1 to TRBJ2-7; there is no DNA to check the TCRdb D call of TRBD1. There are 15 residues in the CDR3. Looked up from germline, CDR1 is DFQATT and CDR2 is SNEGSKA (reference sequence). CDR3 region: CSAHPLGPGSYEQYF.

The chain couples TRBV9 to TRBJ2-7. Germline loops: CDR1 SGDLS, CDR2 YYNGEE. The CDR3 spans 13 residues. The CDR3 sequence is CASSVDWTYEQYF.

This chain's CDR3 is CASRLDSSYEQYF. J is TRBJ2-7 and V is TRBV28. Germline V lookup: CDR1 MDHEN, CDR2 SYDVKM. The length of the CDR3 is 13 residues.

J is TRBJ2-7 and V is TRBV23-1. TRBV23-1 is reported as an ORF; its role is uncertain. CDR3 size: 15 residues. The CDR3 is CASSQSVADSYEQYF.

This sequence joins TRBV27 and TRBJ2-7; the D gene TCRdb calls, TRBD2, cannot be checked with no DNA. Per the germline V gene, CDR1 is MNHEY and CDR2 is SMNVEV (reference sequence). The CDR3 runs to 16 residues. The chain's CDR3 is CASTFSGTSGIYEQYF.

V usage is TRBV28 and J usage is TRBJ2-6. Looked up from germline, CDR1 is MDHEN and CDR2 is SYDVKM. CDR3 length equals 16 residues. The CDR3 spells CASSLNGDSGANVLTF. Complete variable domain (other parts from reference TRBV28 and TRBJ2-6): DVKVTQSSRYLVKRTGEKVFLECVQDMDHENMFWYRQDPGLGLRLIYFSYDVKMKEKGDIPEGYSVSREKKERFSLILESASTNQTSMYLCASSLNGDSGANVLTFGAGSRLTVL.